The 11 T cell receptor beta chains in this list originate from one sample, sequenced in a study of metastatic and nonmetastatic thyroid tumors (dated by TCRdb to between 2020 and 2021). No patient had received any treatment before thyroid surgery. Libraries came from PCR. The instrument given in TCRdb is Illumina HiSeq 4000. In TCRdb, the public reads were trimmed at Q25 with fastp and aligned with MiXCR, with productive beta chains retained. The sample table contains around 21,000 clones; only one count was recorded for about 35% of them. About a quarter of the sample belongs to the ten largest clones. Sequencing used tumor tissue. The source of these receptors is a female donor with papillary thyroid cancer or a benign thyroid nodule (not recorded which). Some clones in this sample may be carry-over from other donors' samples.

This clone was seen a handful of times. The rearrangement uses TRBV5-1 and TRBJ1-2; D not certain. V lost 1 base to trimming and J lost 8 bases, with 12 bases between them. The CDR3 spans 13 residues. In germline, CDR1 is SGHRS, CDR2 YFSETQ. The CDR3 DNA follows: TGCGCCAGCAGCTTGCAGATTACAGCGGGCTACACCTTC. Amino acids: CASSLQITAGYTF.

This clone was seen a handful of times. This chain joins TRBV2 and TRBJ2-7; either TRBD1 or TRBD2 may fit D (5 bases each). The V and J ends lost 6 bases and 7 bases respectively, with 19 bases between them. This CDR3 has 14 amino acids. CDR1 SNHLY and CDR2 FYNNEI come from the germline V gene. The CDR3 is CASSAGTEFGEQYF. The DNA for the CDR3 is TGTGCCAGCAGCGCCGGGACCGAGTTCGGAGAGCAGTACTTC.

The sample holds a few counts of this clone. This chain joins TRBV6-1 and TRBJ1-1; D possibly corresponds to TRBD1 (5 bases). V was clipped by 3 bases and J by 5 bases, with 16 bases between them. CDR3 length equals 15 residues. Germline V lookup: CDR1 MNHNS, CDR2 SASEGT. This CDR3 reads CASSEVPWGKTEAFF. The CDR3 DNA reads TGTGCCAGCAGTGAGGTCCCTTGGGGGAAGACTGAAGCTTTCTTT.

J is TRBJ2-2 and V is TRBV6-5, with 7 positions matching TRBD1. Germline lookup yields CDR1 MNHEY and CDR2 SVGAGI. V trimming: 2 bases; J trimming: 4 bases; junction bases outside the gene matches: 7. CDR3 size: 16 residues. The CDR3 coding sequence is TGTGCCAGCAGTTACACCGGGACAGACATCACCGGGGAGCTGTTTTTT. Protein sequence: CASSYTGTDITGELFF.

This chain uses TRBV5-6 with TRBJ1-5; D uncertain. The CDR3 has 15 amino acids. The V gene lost 4 bases and the J gene lost 2 bases, with 13 bases spanning the gap. The germline V gene has CDR1 SGHDT and CDR2 YYEEEE. Here the CDR3 reads CASSQGQRGNQPQHF. CDR3 DNA sequence: TGTGCCAGCAGCCAAGGGCAGCGAGGCAATCAGCCCCAGCATTTT. Variable domain in full (rest from reference TRBV5-6 and TRBJ1-5): DAGVTQSPTHLIKTRGQQVTLRCSPKSGHDTVSWYQQALGQGPQFIFQYYEEEERQRGNFPDRFSGHQFPNYSSELNVNALLLGDSALYLCASSQGQRGNQPQHFGDGTRLSIL.

As DNA, the CDR3 is TGTGCCAGCAGTTACATCAACACCGGGGAGCTGTTTTTT. Protein product: CASSYINTGELFF. The J gene is TRBJ2-2, the V gene TRBV6-5; D gene uncertain. CDR3 length equals 13 residues. V lost 2 bases and J lost 2, with 3 bases in between. Germline CDR1 reads MNHEY; CDR2 reads SVGAGI.

The gene calls are TRBV6-5 and TRBJ1-1; D gene unclear. V was trimmed by 7 bases and J by 4 bases, leaving 13 bases between them. CDR3 length: 13 amino acids. Germline values: CDR1 MNHEY, CDR2 SVGAGI. CDR3 residues: CASNSQGFTEAFF. The CDR3 DNA follows: TGTGCCAGCAATTCACAAGGTTTCACTGAAGCTTTCTTT.

The genes are TRBV28 and TRBJ1-2; D remains unclear. Per the germline V gene, CDR1 is MDHEN and CDR2 is SYDVKM. Trimming cost V 0 bases and J 4 bases, with 9 bases left between them. The CDR3 is 14 amino acids. CDR3 amino acids: CASSLWRVGYGYTF. The CDR3 region has the DNA TGTGCCAGCAGTTTATGGAGGGTGGGCTATGGCTACACCTTC.

This clone was counted many times. V usage is TRBV12-3 or TRBV12-4 and J usage is TRBJ1-2, with D perhaps matching TRBD1 (6 bases). The CDR3 spans 15 residues. Trimming stripped 0 bases from V and 4 bases from J, with 12 bases between. The CDR3 DNA reads TGTGCCAGCAGTTTAGCGCTGGGGGGCGGCTATGGCTACACCTTC. It is translated as CASSLALGGGYGYTF.

In its sample, this clone was seen a few times. The chain is built from TRBV2 and TRBJ1-2; 7 positions agree with TRBD1. Per the germline V gene, CDR1 is SNHLY and CDR2 is FYNNEI. The CDR3 contains 15 residues. V lost 5 bases to trimming and J lost 8 bases; unmatched junction nucleotides: 14. CDR3 in DNA: TGTGCCAGCAGTAGCGCCGGGACAGCAGTCGGCGGCTACACCTTC. This gives the protein CASSSAGTAVGGYTF.

The table lists this clone with a few counts. The rearrangement joins TRBV11-1 to TRBJ2-3, with a tentative D call TRBD2 (6 bases). Germline CDR1 reads SGHAT; CDR2 reads FQDESV (reference sequence). The V and J ends lost 1 base and 3 bases respectively, with 17 bases between them. CDR3 length equals 17 residues. The CDR3 DNA follows: TGTGCCAGCAGCTTAGAAGCGCGCGGGATAGCGACAGATACGCAGTATTTT. Its protein product is CASSLEARGIATDTQYF.